The next 27 T cell receptor beta chains were all read from a single sample in a study of CD8 T cells in ankylosing spondylitis. General observations from the study: Roughly eight highly homologous variants formed a TCR beta motif that appeared characteristic of ankylosing spondylitis blood.

These receptors are not linked to any known antigen. TCRdb re-analysed the 5' RACE reads in MiXCR, keeping a single row per CDR3 protein. The table lists 700,000 to 1,000,000 distinct CDR3 sequences, 12% of them singletons. Sample: blood, either unsorted or a sorted T cell fraction (not recorded which). Source of these receptors: a male donor with ankylosing spondylitis.

This clonotype has a count of ten or more. The genes are TRBV20-1 and TRBJ2-3; D is tentatively TRBD1 or TRBD2 (5 bases each). The CDR3 covers 14 residues. V was cut by 5 bases and J by 2 bases, with 14 bases left in between. Per the germline V gene, CDR1 is DFQATT and CDR2 is SNEGSKA (reference sequence). The CDR3 DNA sequence: TGCAGTGCTCGGGACGCTCGAAACACAGATACGCAGTATTTT. It yields the protein CSARDARNTDTQYF.

This clonotype appeared a few times. The CDR3 sequence is CASTELRDPDTQYF. The CDR3 nucleotides read TGTGCCAGCACCGAGCTGCGGGACCCAGATACGCAGTATTTT. This chain connects TRBV6-2 or TRBV6-3 to TRBJ2-3; possibly TRBD2 for D (6 bases). V was clipped by 7 bases and J by 4 bases, with 15 bases between them. The CDR3 sequence is 14 residues long. The germline V gene encodes CDR1 MNHEY and CDR2 SVGEGT.

This chain links TRBV30 with TRBJ1-1; D possibly corresponds to TRBD1 (5 bases). Trimming removed 3 bases at V and 1 base at J, with 15 bases between. Germline-derived CDR1 and CDR2 are GTSNPN and SVGIG (reference sequence). This CDR3 is 15 amino acids long. Here the CDR3 reads CAWSPGPGRNTEAFF. The CDR3 DNA reads as TGTGCCTGGAGCCCCGGGCCAGGGAGGAACACTGAAGCTTTCTTT.

This clonotype was counted only a few times. The chain employs TRBV7-6 and TRBJ1-2; no firm D call. CDR1 is SGHVS and CDR2 is FNYEAQ in the germline V gene. V lost 0 bases, J lost 8 bases, and 19 bases lay in between. This CDR3 has 16 residues. DNA for the CDR3: TGTGCCAGCAGCTTAGCAGGGCCACAAAACACGGGAGGCTACACCTTC. Protein: CASSLAGPQNTGGYTF.

In this sample, this clonotype turned up a few times. V is TRBV3-1 and J is TRBJ2-7, with a tentative D call TRBD2 (5 bases). The V end lost 2 bases, the J end lost 6 bases, and 17 bases lay between the germline ends. The germline gives CDR1 LGHDT, CDR2 YNNKEL (reference sequence). The CDR3 runs 15 residues. The CDR3 spells CASSQRSREFGEQYF. The CDR3 DNA reads TGTGCCAGCAGCCAACGATCACGGGAATTTGGCGAGCAGTACTTC.

This chain links TRBV15 with TRBJ2-7; D remains ambiguous. CDR1 is LNHNV, CDR2 YYDKDF, per germline (reference sequence). This CDR3 has 14 amino acids. V lost 4 bases and J 5 bases, leaving 15 bases between the germline ends. The CDR3 here is CATSTRSFGNEQYF. In nucleotides, the CDR3 is TGTGCCACCAGCACTCGGAGTTTCGGAAACGAGCAGTACTTC.

J is TRBJ1-2 and V is TRBV3-1; TRBD1 aligns across 9 bases. The length of the CDR3 is 16 residues. CDR1 and CDR2 (germline): LGHDT, YNNKEL (reference sequence). The V and J ends lost 2 bases and 4 bases, in that order; junction bases with no gene match: 8. The DNA of the CDR3 is TGTGCCAGCAGCCAATGGCCGGGACAGGGCCTCTATGGCTACACCTTC. Its translation: CASSQWPGQGLYGYTF. The whole variable domain, filled in from reference TRBV3-1 and TRBJ1-2, reads DTAVSQTPKYLVTQMGNDKSIKCEQNLGHDTMYWYKQDSKKFLKIMFSYNNKELIINETVPNRFSPKSPDKAHLNLHINSLELGDSAVYFCASSQWPGQGLYGYTFGSGTRLTVV.

This clonotype was seen a few times. CDR3 sequence: CASSHSTRQVKQQETQYF. CDR3 bases: TGTGCCAGCAGTCATTCCACCCGACAGGTTAAACAACAAGAGACCCAGTACTTC. V gene TRBV7-8 combines with J gene TRBJ2-5; TRBD1 might be the D (6 bases). V lost 6 bases to trimming and J lost 2 bases, with 25 bases between them. Germline V gives CDR1 SGHVS, CDR2 FQNEAQ. CDR3 size: 18 residues.

This clonotype has just a few counts. The chain joins TRBV7-8 to TRBJ2-1; D gene ambiguous. The CDR3 runs 12 residues. The germline gives CDR1 SGHVS, CDR2 FQNEAQ. V was pared by 0 bases and J by 7 bases, with 4 bases between. CDR3 protein: CASSLAENEQFF. Here the CDR3 DNA reads TGTGCCAGCAGCTTAGCAGAAAATGAGCAGTTCTTC.

This clonotype was seen repeatedly, ten times or more. This rearrangement joins TRBV20-1 to TRBJ1-3; D gene ambiguous. The V end was cut by 4 bases, the J end by 0 bases, with 4 bases between. The CDR3 is made up of 12 amino acids. Germline V CDR1 and CDR2: DFQATT, SNEGSKA (reference sequence). Here the CDR3 DNA reads TGCAGTGCTAAGTACTCTGGAAACACCATATATTTT. Its protein is CSAKYSGNTIYF.

This clonotype occurred a few times. The chain links TRBV19 to TRBJ2-2; D is perhaps TRBD2 (5 bases). CDR1 and CDR2 (germline): LNHDA, SQIVND (reference sequence). The CDR3 runs 15 residues. V gave up 1 base and J gave up 1 base, with 7 bases separating them. The CDR3 DNA reads as TGTGCCAGTAGTATAGGAGGGATGAACACCGGGGAGCTGTTTTTT. Translating gives CASSIGGMNTGELFF.

J is TRBJ1-2 and V is TRBV6-1; D remains unclear. The CDR3 runs 13 residues. Looked up from germline, CDR1 is MNHNS and CDR2 is SASEGT. V dropped 0 bases and J dropped 2 bases, with 4 bases sitting between them. The CDR3 bases are TGTGCCAGCAGTGAAGCTGCAAACTATGGCTACACCTTC. This gives the protein CASSEAANYGYTF.

The chain couples TRBV28 to TRBJ1-2, with D perhaps TRBD1 (5 bases). V shed 5 bases and J shed 8 bases, with 15 bases lying between them. Germline V gene sequence: CDR1 MDHEN, CDR2 SYDVKM. The CDR3 has 13 residues. The CDR3 spells CASSIPGRRGYTF. In nucleotides, the CDR3 is TGTGCCAGCAGTATACCAGGGAGGAGAGGCTACACCTTC.

The chain combines TRBV20-1 with TRBJ2-1; D remains ambiguous. V shed 5 bases and J shed 8 bases, with 22 bases lying between them. The CDR3 runs 15 residues. Germline V gene sequence: CDR1 DFQATT, CDR2 SNEGSKA (reference sequence). The CDR3 region is CSAAGPAPKDDEQFF. Written as DNA, the CDR3 is TGCAGTGCTGCTGGACCGGCGCCGAAGGACGATGAGCAGTTCTTC.

This clonotype was seen many times. V gene TRBV10-3 combines with J gene TRBJ2-2; 11 bases fit TRBD2. V lost 6 bases to trimming and J lost 3 bases; unmatched junction nucleotides: 0. Germline loops: CDR1 ENHRY, CDR2 SYGVKD. CDR3 length: 14 residues. The CDR3 DNA reads TGTGCCATCAGGGGACTAGCGGACACCGGGGAGCTGTTTTTT. Residues: CAIRGLADTGELFF.

Concerning this clonotype: A much larger clonotype is one base distant, so this may be a read error. The CDR3 reads CSGVYGYTF. The CDR3 bases are TGCAGTGGGGTCTATGGCTACACCTTC. The chain joins TRBV20-1 to TRBJ1-2; no firm D call. The CDR3 length is 9 residues. Trimming removed 7 bases from V and 4 bases from J, with 4 bases in between. Germline CDR1 and CDR2: DFQATT and SNEGSKA (reference sequence).

This clonotype was counted between two and nine times. This chain connects TRBV5-5 to TRBJ1-2, with 10 bases matching TRBD1. The junction had 7 bases not matched to a gene; V was cut back by 4 bases and J by 4 bases. This CDR3 has 15 amino acids. Germline CDR1 and CDR2: SGHKS and YYEKEE (reference sequence). CDR3 loop: CASSTDRGLTYGYTF. In DNA form, the CDR3 reads TGTGCCAGCAGCACCGACAGGGGGCTAACCTATGGCTACACCTTC.

The sample holds many counts of this clonotype. The chain couples TRBV9 to TRBJ1-1; the D gene is possibly TRBD1 (5 bases). The germline V gene has CDR1 SGDLS and CDR2 YYNGEE. The CDR3 consists of 15 residues. The V end was cut by 4 bases, the J end by 5 bases, with 18 bases between. The CDR3, as DNA: TGTGCCAGCAGCCCCCATCTAGGGGTGGCGACTGAAGCTTTCTTT. Its translation is CASSPHLGVATEAFF.

There are many counts of this clonotype. The chain is built from TRBV5-5 and TRBJ2-2; maybe TRBD1 (5 bases). Germline assignment: CDR1 SGHKS and CDR2 YYEKEE (reference sequence). The CDR3 covers 15 residues. The V end was cut by 0 bases, the J end by 3 bases, with 9 bases between. CDR3 residues: CASSLGAGYTGELFF. In nucleotides, the CDR3 is TGTGCCAGCAGCTTGGGTGCAGGGTACACCGGGGAGCTGTTTTTT. The whole variable domain, filled in from reference TRBV5-5 and TRBJ2-2, reads DAGVTQSPTHLIKTRGQQVTLRCSPISGHKSVSWYQQVLGQGPQFIFQYYEKEERGRGNFPDRFSARQFPNYSSELNVNALLLGDSALYLCASSLGAGYTGELFFGEGSRLTVL.

The V gene is TRBV18, the J gene TRBJ1-5; D is unresolved. With 2 bases removed from V and 3 bases from J, the gap between germline ends came to 11 bases. The CDR3 has 15 residues. Germline CDR1 reads KGHSH; CDR2 reads LQKENI. CDR3 sequence (DNA): TGTGCCAGCTCACCATTCACGGCAGACAATCAGCCCCAGCATTTT. Its protein is CASSPFTADNQPQHF.

The CDR3 bases are TGTGCCAGCAGCTTGGGTTGGACAGCCACAAACACTGAAGCTTTCTTT. This sequence encodes CASSLGWTATNTEAFF. The rearrangement links TRBV7-2 to TRBJ1-1; TRBD1 might be the D (6 bases). The CDR3 consists of 16 residues. Per germline, CDR1 SGHTA and CDR2 FQGNSA. Trimming removed 3 bases at V and 2 bases at J, with 16 bases between. Filled out from reference TRBV7-2 and TRBJ1-1, the complete variable domain reads GAGVSQSPSNKVTEKGKDVELRCDPISGHTALYWYRQSLGQGLEFLIYFQGNSAPDKSGLPSDRFSAERTGGSVSTLTIQRTQQEDSAVYLCASSLGWTATNTEAFFGQGTRLTVV.

This clonotype has just a few counts. The rearrangement joins TRBV7-6 to TRBJ2-1; 8 nucleotides agree with TRBD2. Germline V gene lookup returns CDR1 SGHVS and CDR2 FNYEAQ. V shed 1 base and J 13 bases; nucleotides not matched to a gene: 3. This CDR3 contains 12 residues. The CDR3 here is CASSLEGLEQFF. Here the CDR3 DNA reads TGTGCCAGCAGCTTAGAGGGACTAGAACAGTTCTTC.

This clonotype was detected many times. J is TRBJ2-7 and V is TRBV29-1, with D possibly TRBD1 on 6 matching bases. The germline gives CDR1 SQVTM, CDR2 ANQGSEA. The germline V and J ends were trimmed by 4 bases and 3 bases, with 16 bases remaining between them. The CDR3 loop spans 14 amino acids. The CDR3 nucleotides read TGCAGCGTTGTTGAGACAGGTGTATACTACGAGCAGTACTTC. It translates to CSVVETGVYYEQYF.

This clonotype has a handful of counts. The chain uses TRBV28 and TRBJ2-7; D is undetermined. V lost 1 base and J lost 7, with 8 bases in between. Germline assignment: CDR1 MDHEN and CDR2 SYDVKM. The CDR3 has 12 amino acids. The CDR3 is CASSLLAFEQYF. DNA of the CDR3: TGTGCCAGCAGTTTATTGGCCTTTGAGCAGTACTTC. Looking up the rest from reference TRBV28 and TRBJ2-7 gives the full variable domain: DVKVTQSSRYLVKRTGEKVFLECVQDMDHENMFWYRQDPGLGLRLIYFSYDVKMKEKGDIPEGYSVSREKKERFSLILESASTNQTSMYLCASSLLAFEQYFGPGTRLTVT.

This clonotype was seen many times. The junction departs from germline at one end; a sequencing error may be responsible. The chain recombines TRBV5-1 with TRBJ2-3; no firm D call. From germline, CDR1 is SGHRS and CDR2 YFSETQ. This CDR3 comprises 14 residues. In DNA, the CDR3 is TGCGCCAGCAGATTGGCGCGGAGCACAGATACGCAGTATTTT. Encoded protein: CASRLARSTDTQYF. Variable domain in full (rest from reference TRBV5-1 and TRBJ2-3): KAGVTQTPRYLIKTRGQQVTLSCSPISGHRSVSWYQQTPGQGLQFLFEYFSETQRNKGNFPGRFSGRQFSNSRSEMNVSTLELGDSALYLCASRLARSTDTQYFGPGTRLTVL.

This clonotype appeared a few times. V is TRBV5-1 and J is TRBJ2-7; maybe TRBD2 (6 bases). The CDR3 runs 13 residues. Germline loops: CDR1 SGHRS, CDR2 YFSETQ. V gave up 7 bases and J gave up 2 bases, with 13 bases separating them. The CDR3 DNA sequence: TGCGCCAGCTCGGGAGCGGGCACCTACGAGCAGTACTTC. Protein product: CASSGAGTYEQYF.

This clonotype has only a few counts. The J gene is TRBJ1-2, the V gene TRBV4-2, with D uncertain. Trimming cost V 7 bases and J 0 bases, with 12 bases left between them. Germline-derived CDR1 and CDR2 are LGHNA and YNFKEQ. This CDR3 has 14 amino acids. CDR3 amino acids: CASTLGVANYGYTF. In DNA form, the CDR3 reads TGTGCCAGCACCCTTGGGGTGGCTAACTATGGCTACACCTTC.